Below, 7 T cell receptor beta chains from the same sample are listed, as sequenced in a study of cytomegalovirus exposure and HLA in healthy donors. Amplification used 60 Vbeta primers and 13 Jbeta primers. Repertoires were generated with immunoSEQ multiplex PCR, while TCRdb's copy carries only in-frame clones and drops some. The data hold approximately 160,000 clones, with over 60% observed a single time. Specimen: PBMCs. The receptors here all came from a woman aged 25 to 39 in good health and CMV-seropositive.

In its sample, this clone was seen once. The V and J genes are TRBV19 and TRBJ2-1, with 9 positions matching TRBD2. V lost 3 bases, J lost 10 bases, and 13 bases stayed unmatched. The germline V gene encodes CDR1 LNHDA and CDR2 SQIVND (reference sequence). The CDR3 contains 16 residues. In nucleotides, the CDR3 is TGTGCCAGTAGTATCGGAGCGGGAGGAGCTCGGCTGGAGCAGTTCTTC. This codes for CASSIGAGGARLEQFF. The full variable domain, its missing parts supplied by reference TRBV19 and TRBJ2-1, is DGGITQSPKYLFRKEGQNVTLSCEQNLNHDAMYWYRQDPGQGLRLIYYSQIVNDFQKGDIAEGYSVSREKKESFPLTVTSAQKNPTAFYLCASSIGAGGARLEQFFGPGTRLTVL.

This CDR3 reads CASSAGLDNYEQYF. The CDR3 nucleotides are TGTGCCAGCAGCGCAGGACTAGATAACTACGAGCAGTACTTC. This chain joins TRBV13 and TRBJ2-7, with 7 bases lining up with TRBD2. The V and J ends lost 5 bases and 3 bases, in that order; junction bases with no gene match: 7. The CDR3 totals 14 residues. Germline CDR1 and CDR2: PRHDT and FYEKMQ (reference sequence).

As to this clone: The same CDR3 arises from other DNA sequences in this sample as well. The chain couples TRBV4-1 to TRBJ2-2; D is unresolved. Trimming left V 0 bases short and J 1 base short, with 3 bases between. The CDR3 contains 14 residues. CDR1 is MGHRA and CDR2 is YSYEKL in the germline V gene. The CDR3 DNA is TGCGCCAGCAGCCAAGACAGGAACACCGGGGAGCTGTTTTTT. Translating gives CASSQDRNTGELFF.

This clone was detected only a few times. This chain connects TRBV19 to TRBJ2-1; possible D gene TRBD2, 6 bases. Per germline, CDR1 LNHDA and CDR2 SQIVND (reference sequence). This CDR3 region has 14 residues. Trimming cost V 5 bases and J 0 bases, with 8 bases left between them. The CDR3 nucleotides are TGTGCCAGTAGTTTGACTAGCTCCTACAATGAGCAGTTCTTC. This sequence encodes CASSLTSSYNEQFF.

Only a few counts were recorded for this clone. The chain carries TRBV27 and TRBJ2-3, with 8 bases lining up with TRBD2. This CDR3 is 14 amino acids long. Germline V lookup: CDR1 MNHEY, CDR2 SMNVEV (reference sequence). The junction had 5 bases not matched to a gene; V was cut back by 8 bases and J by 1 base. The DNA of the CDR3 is TGTGCCAGCCAGCGGGAGTGGGGCACAGATACGCAGTATTTT. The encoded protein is CASQREWGTDTQYF.

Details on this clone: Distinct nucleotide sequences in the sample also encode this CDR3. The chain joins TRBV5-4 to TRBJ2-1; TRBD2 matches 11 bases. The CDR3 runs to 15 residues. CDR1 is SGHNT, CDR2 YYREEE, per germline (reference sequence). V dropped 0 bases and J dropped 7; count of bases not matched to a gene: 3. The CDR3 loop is CASSLGLAGRNEQFF. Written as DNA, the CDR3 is TGTGCCAGCAGCTTGGGACTAGCGGGGAGAAATGAGCAGTTCTTC.

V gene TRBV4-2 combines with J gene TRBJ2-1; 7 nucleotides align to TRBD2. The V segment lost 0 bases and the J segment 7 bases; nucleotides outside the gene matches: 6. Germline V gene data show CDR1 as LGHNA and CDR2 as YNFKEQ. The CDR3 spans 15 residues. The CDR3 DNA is TGTGCCAGCAGCCAAGAGAGCGCGGGAGATAATGAGCAGTTCTTC. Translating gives CASSQESAGDNEQFF.